The 27 T cell receptor beta chains below were found in one sample sequenced in a study of shared clonotypes between healthy human individuals. TCRdb's table, derived via immunoSEQ multiplex PCR, lists solely in-frame clones and lacks some. The sample has some 2 million clones, over 85% seen once. Material: naive CD4+ T cells sorted from blood. Stated subset: CD45RA+ positively selected. The receptors stem from a man aged 18 to 29 in good health.

V usage is TRBV2 and J usage is TRBJ2-7; D ambiguous. CDR1 SNHLY and CDR2 FYNNEI come from the germline V gene. There are 15 residues in the CDR3. Trimming took 7 bases from V and 0 from J, leaving 16 bases between them. CDR3 coding DNA: TGTGCCAGCATTCGACCGGGCGAGAGCTCCTACGAGCAGTACTTC. As protein: CASIRPGESSYEQYF.

The chain has TRBV27 and TRBJ2-3; 7 bases agree with TRBD2. J was trimmed by 0 bases and V by 6 bases; bases with no gene match: 15. The CDR3 has 18 residues. Germline V gene sequence: CDR1 MNHEY, CDR2 SMNVEV (reference sequence). The CDR3 coding sequence is TGTGCCAGCAGCAGTTTAGGGAAACTAGCGACAAGCACAGATACGCAGTATTTT. This translates into CASSSLGKLATSTDTQYF.

In regard to this clone: Different DNA sequences within this sample yield the same CDR3. The J gene is TRBJ2-1, the V gene TRBV20-1; D not certain. The CDR3 is 11 residues long. Germline CDR1 reads DFQATT; CDR2 reads SNEGSKA (reference sequence). The V end lost 5 bases, the J end lost 2 bases, and 4 bases lay between the germline ends. The DNA for the CDR3 is TGCAGTGCTCGGACCTACAATGAGCAGTTCTTC. Its translation: CSARTYNEQFF.

Worth noting for this clone: Other DNA sequences from this sample encode an identical CDR3 as well. This chain connects TRBV6-1 to TRBJ2-5, with 7 bases aligning to TRBD2. Germline V lookup: CDR1 MNHNS, CDR2 SASEGT. The J segment lost 5 bases and the V segment lost 3 bases, leaving 0 bases of the junction unmatched. There are 12 residues in the CDR3. The CDR3, as DNA: TGTGCCAGCAGTGAGGGAGGGGAGACCCAGTACTTC. As protein: CASSEGGETQYF.

The genes are TRBV28 and TRBJ2-7; the D call may be TRBD1 or TRBD2 (5 bases each). V was trimmed by 4 bases and J by 0 bases, leaving 16 bases between them. The CDR3 is 16 residues long. CDR1 is MDHEN, CDR2 SYDVKM, per germline. CDR3 region: CASSWDVKTLSYEQYF. CDR3 nucleotide sequence: TGTGCCAGCAGTTGGGACGTGAAGACCCTCTCCTACGAGCAGTACTTC.

With regard to this clone: Other DNA sequences in the sample encode the same CDR3. The J gene is TRBJ1-1, the V gene TRBV7-2; 7 positions agree with TRBD1. Germline V gene data show CDR1 as SGHTA and CDR2 as FQGNSA. The CDR3 runs 13 residues. Unmatched junction bases numbered 4, after V lost 5 bases and J lost 4 bases. CDR3 loop: CASSPGGSTEAFF. The CDR3 nucleotides read TGTGCCAGCAGCCCAGGGGGGAGCACTGAAGCTTTCTTT.

The chain combines TRBV10-1 with TRBJ1-1; no definite D call. The CDR3 sequence is 14 residues long. CDR1 and CDR2 (germline): WNHNN, SYGVQD (reference sequence). V shed 4 bases and J shed 2 bases, with 11 bases lying between them. The CDR3 DNA reads as TGCGCCAGCAGTGGCAACAGAGCAAACACTGAAGCTTTCTTT. Its translation: CASSGNRANTEAFF.

V is TRBV6-5 and J is TRBJ2-2; D tentatively reads TRBD1 or TRBD2 (5 bases each). The CDR3 contains 14 residues. Germline V gene data show CDR1 as MNHEY and CDR2 as SVGAGI. V lost 7 bases and J lost 2, with 11 bases in between. The chain's CDR3 is CASKLGTNTGELFF. The CDR3 DNA sequence: TGTGCCAGCAAGCTGGGGACCAACACCGGGGAGCTGTTTTTT.

The V gene is TRBV5-1, the J gene TRBJ2-5, with 7 nucleotides matching TRBD2. With 4 bases clipped from V and 4 bases from J, the junction kept 16 bases outside the gene matches. The CDR3 extends over 17 amino acids. Germline CDR1 is SGHRS and CDR2 is YFSETQ. The chain's CDR3 is CASSPGAVSGGRETQYF. The CDR3 DNA is TGCGCCAGCAGCCCCGGTGCAGTTAGCGGCGGGAGAGAGACCCAGTACTTC.

The chain combines TRBV10-2 with TRBJ2-5, with TRBD1 as a possible D gene (6 bases). This CDR3 is built from 14 residues. Trimming shortened V by 5 bases and J by 5 bases, and 15 bases separated the two germline ends. Germline loops: CDR1 WSHSY, CDR2 SAAADI. This chain's CDR3 is CASSTGIGEETQYF. CDR3 DNA sequence: TGCGCCAGCAGTACAGGGATTGGCGAGGAGACCCAGTACTTC.

The J gene is TRBJ1-2, the V gene TRBV30; D ambiguous. This CDR3 has 13 amino acids. Germline-derived CDR1 and CDR2 are GTSNPN and SVGIG (reference sequence). Trimming removed 5 bases at V and 8 bases at J, with 18 bases between. In DNA, the CDR3 is TGTGCCTGGCAACACGAAGAGTTTAGGGGCTACACCTTC. It encodes CAWQHEEFRGYTF.

This clone has only one observation. The V gene is TRBV28, the J gene TRBJ1-1; D not certain. The V gene lost 1 base and the J gene lost 5 bases, with 5 bases spanning the gap. Germline values: CDR1 MDHEN, CDR2 SYDVKM. This CDR3 region has 12 residues. The CDR3 is CASSLLSTEAFF. The CDR3, as DNA: TGTGCCAGCAGTTTATTATCGACTGAAGCTTTCTTT.

With regard to this clone: Different DNA sequences within this sample yield the same CDR3. The chain uses TRBV28 and TRBJ1-1; 8 bases align to TRBD1. Germline V gene sequence: CDR1 MDHEN, CDR2 SYDVKM. Trimming cost V 5 bases and J 1 base; bases outside gene matches: 3. This CDR3 spans 14 amino acids. CDR3 sequence (DNA): TGTGCCAGCAGTCCCGGGACAGGGAACACTGAAGCTTTCTTT. Protein: CASSPGTGNTEAFF.

The rearrangement joins TRBV6-6 to TRBJ2-7; no clear D gene. The CDR3 is 12 residues long. Trimming removed 2 bases from V and 4 bases from J, with 6 bases in between. From germline, CDR1 is MNHNY and CDR2 SVGAGI (reference sequence). CDR3 protein: CASSYGRYEQYF. The CDR3 bases are TGTGCCAGCAGTTACGGGCGGTACGAGCAGTACTTC.

V usage is TRBV4-1 and J usage is TRBJ2-3, with 8 bases matching TRBD2. This CDR3 has 16 amino acids. Germline trimming cut 5 bases from V and 2 bases from J; bases unmatched to any gene: 9. Germline lookup yields CDR1 MGHRA and CDR2 YSYEKL. CDR3 sequence reads: CASSTWGSGDTDTQYF. The DNA for the CDR3 is TGCGCCAGCAGCACCTGGGGTAGCGGGGACACAGATACGCAGTATTTT.

The chain combines TRBV5-4 with TRBJ2-7; TRBD1 matches 8 bases. Germline V gene sequence: CDR1 SGHNT, CDR2 YYREEE (reference sequence). The CDR3 has 14 amino acids. V lost 4 bases, J lost 6 bases, and 9 bases stayed unmatched. CDR3: CASSVQGAQVEQYF. DNA of the CDR3: TGTGCCAGCAGCGTTCAGGGGGCTCAGGTCGAGCAGTACTTC.

V and J are TRBV6-5 and TRBJ2-3; D gene ambiguous. The CDR3 contains 15 residues. From germline, CDR1 is MNHEY and CDR2 SVGAGI. V was trimmed by 3 bases and J by 0 bases, leaving 10 bases between them. The CDR3 reads CASSYSLPSTDTQYF. The CDR3 DNA is TGTGCCAGCAGTTATTCCCTCCCTAGCACAGATACGCAGTATTTT.

This chain links TRBV10-2 with TRBJ2-4, with TRBD1 as a possible D gene (6 bases). The germline V and J ends were trimmed by 8 bases and 1 base, with 12 bases remaining between them. Germline V gene lookup returns CDR1 WSHSY and CDR2 SAAADI. The CDR3 consists of 14 residues. The CDR3 bases are TGCGCCAGCTCTAGGGGGATGGCCAAAAACATTCAGTACTTC. Protein sequence: CASSRGMAKNIQYF.

This clone was recorded once. This sequence joins TRBV11-2 and TRBJ2-5; the match to TRBD1 covers 11 bases. The CDR3 is made up of 15 amino acids. The V segment lost 1 base and the J segment 5 bases; nucleotides outside the gene matches: 3. The germline CDR1 and CDR2 sequences are SGHAT and FQNNGV. The CDR3 coding sequence is TGTGCCAGCAGCTTAGGGACAGGGGGCTCTGAGACCCAGTACTTC. Residues: CASSLGTGGSETQYF. Complete variable domain (other parts from reference TRBV11-2 and TRBJ2-5): EAGVAQSPRYKIIEKRQSVAFWCNPISGHATLYWYQQILGQGPKLLIQFQNNGVVDDSQLPKDRFSAERLKGVDSTLKIQPAKLEDSAVYLCASSLGTGGSETQYFGPGTRLLVL.

This chain uses TRBV6-4 with TRBJ2-5, with a tentative D call TRBD2 (6 bases). The germline V gene has CDR1 MRHNA and CDR2 SNTAGT. The CDR3 runs to 13 residues. Trimming took 5 bases from V and 1 from J, leaving 8 bases between them. Here the CDR3 reads CASSREPQETQYF. CDR3 coding DNA: TGTGCCAGCAGTCGGGAGCCCCAAGAGACCCAGTACTTC.

This clone has only one observation. The chain employs TRBV15 and TRBJ1-6, with 7 nucleotides matching TRBD1. After removal of 0 bases from V and 7 bases from J, the junction contained 12 bases not matched to a gene. The CDR3 is made up of 18 amino acids. The germline gives CDR1 LNHNV, CDR2 YYDKDF (reference sequence). CDR3 residues: CATSRDFPGGQINSPLHF. CDR3 DNA: TGTGCCACCAGCAGAGATTTCCCAGGGGGACAGATAAATTCACCCCTCCACTTT. Supplemented by reference TRBV15 and TRBJ1-6, the full variable domain reads DAMVIQNPRYQVTQFGKPVTLSCSQTLNHNVMYWYQQKSSQAPKLLFHYYDKDFNNEADTPDNFQSRRPNTSFCFLDIRSPGLGDTAMYLCATSRDFPGGQINSPLHFGNGTRLTVT.

The chain recombines TRBV30 with TRBJ2-5; D is undetermined. Germline CDR1 is GTSNPN and CDR2 is SVGIG (reference sequence). V was clipped by 2 bases and J by 1 base, with 8 bases between them. This CDR3 is 13 amino acids long. The CDR3 sequence is CAWSKSVQETQYF. The CDR3 bases are TGTGCCTGGAGTAAGTCAGTCCAAGAGACCCAGTACTTC.

The chain combines TRBV27 with TRBJ2-7; 7 bases line up with TRBD1. The CDR3 has 14 residues. V lost 3 bases, J lost 6 bases, and 8 bases stayed unmatched. Germline assignment: CDR1 MNHEY and CDR2 SMNVEV (reference sequence). In nucleotides, the CDR3 is TGTGCCAGCAGTTTCCCCCAACAGGGGTCCGAGCAGTACTTC. It codes for CASSFPQQGSEQYF.

The gene calls are TRBV15 and TRBJ1-5; possibly TRBD1 for D (6 bases). V lost 0 bases to trimming and J lost 6 bases, with 15 bases between them. This CDR3 spans 16 amino acids. Germline V lookup: CDR1 LNHNV, CDR2 YYDKDF (reference sequence). CDR3 amino acids: CATSREGGPGFQPQHF. In DNA form, the CDR3 reads TGTGCCACCAGCAGAGAAGGGGGTCCGGGTTTTCAGCCCCAGCATTTT.

This clone was seen more than once but under ten times. Other DNA sequences from this sample encode an identical CDR3 as well. The V gene is TRBV6-1, the J gene TRBJ2-7; D is undetermined. The CDR3 is made up of 12 amino acids. The germline CDR1 and CDR2 sequences are MNHNS and SASEGT. Trimming removed 7 bases from V and 3 bases from J, with 10 bases in between. The CDR3: CASTYFGYEQYF. CDR3 in DNA: TGTGCCAGCACCTACTTCGGCTACGAGCAGTACTTC.

Comments on this clone: The sample has other DNA sequences that encode this CDR3 too. This rearrangement joins TRBV7-3 to TRBJ2-1; 9 nucleotides match TRBD1. The CDR3 loop spans 15 amino acids. Germline V gene sequence: CDR1 SGHTA, CDR2 FQGTGA. V dropped 3 bases and J dropped 1; count of bases not matched to a gene: 1. This CDR3 is CASSLDRGSYNEQFF. CDR3 nucleotide sequence: TGTGCCAGCAGCTTGGACAGGGGTTCCTACAATGAGCAGTTCTTC.

V is TRBV5-6 and J is TRBJ1-2; TRBD1 might be the D (5 bases). Trimming removed 4 bases at V and 4 bases at J, with 5 bases between. The germline CDR1 and CDR2 sequences are SGHDT and YYEEEE. This CDR3 region has 11 residues. The CDR3 DNA is TGTGCCAGCAGCAGGGGCTATGGCTACACCTTC. This codes for CASSRGYGYTF. Complete variable domain (other parts from reference TRBV5-6 and TRBJ1-2): DAGVTQSPTHLIKTRGQQVTLRCSPKSGHDTVSWYQQALGQGPQFIFQYYEEEERQRGNFPDRFSGHQFPNYSSELNVNALLLGDSALYLCASSRGYGYTFGSGTRLTVV.